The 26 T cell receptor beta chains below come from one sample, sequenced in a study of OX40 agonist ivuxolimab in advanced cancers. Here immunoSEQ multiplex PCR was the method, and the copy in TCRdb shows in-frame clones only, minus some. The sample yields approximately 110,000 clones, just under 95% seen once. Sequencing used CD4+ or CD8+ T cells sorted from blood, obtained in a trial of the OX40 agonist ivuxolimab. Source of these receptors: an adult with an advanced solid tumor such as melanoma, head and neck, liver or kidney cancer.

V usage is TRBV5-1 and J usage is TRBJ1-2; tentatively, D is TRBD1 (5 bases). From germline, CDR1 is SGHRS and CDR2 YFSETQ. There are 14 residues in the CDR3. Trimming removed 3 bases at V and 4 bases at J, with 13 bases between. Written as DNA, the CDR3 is TGCGCCAGCAGCTCGGCAGGGAAATCCTATGGCTACACCTTC. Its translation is CASSSAGKSYGYTF.

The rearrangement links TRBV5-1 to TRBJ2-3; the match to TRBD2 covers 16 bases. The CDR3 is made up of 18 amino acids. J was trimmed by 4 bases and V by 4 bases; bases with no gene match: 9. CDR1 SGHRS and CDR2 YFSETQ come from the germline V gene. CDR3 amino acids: CASSPGTGTSGRADTQYF. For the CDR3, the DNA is TGCGCCAGCAGCCCCGGGACCGGGACTAGCGGGAGGGCAGATACGCAGTATTTT. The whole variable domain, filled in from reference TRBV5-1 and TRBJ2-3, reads KAGVTQTPRYLIKTRGQQVTLSCSPISGHRSVSWYQQTPGQGLQFLFEYFSETQRNKGNFPGRFSGRQFSNSRSEMNVSTLELGDSALYLCASSPGTGTSGRADTQYFGPGTRLTVL.

CDR3 protein: CASSATGGSNTGELFF. The DNA for the CDR3 is TGCGCCAGCAGCGCAACAGGGGGGTCGAACACCGGGGAGCTGTTTTTT. The chain uses TRBV10-1 and TRBJ2-2; 8 bases line up with TRBD1. With V trimmed by 6 bases and J by 0 bases, 6 bases remained unmatched. This CDR3 is 16 amino acids long. The germline V gene encodes CDR1 WNHNN and CDR2 SYGVQD (reference sequence).

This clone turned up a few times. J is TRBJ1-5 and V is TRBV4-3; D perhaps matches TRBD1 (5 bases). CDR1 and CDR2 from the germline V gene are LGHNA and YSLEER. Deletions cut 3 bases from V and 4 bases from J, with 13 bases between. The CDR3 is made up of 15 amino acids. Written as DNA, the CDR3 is TGCGCCAGCAGCCAGGACGGAGAGGGGAATCAGCCCCAGCATTTT. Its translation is CASSQDGEGNQPQHF.

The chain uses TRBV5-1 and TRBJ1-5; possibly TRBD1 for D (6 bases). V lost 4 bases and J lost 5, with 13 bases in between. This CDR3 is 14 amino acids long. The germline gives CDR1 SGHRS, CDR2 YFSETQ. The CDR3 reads CASSLGGADQPQHF. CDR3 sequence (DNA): TGCGCCAGCAGCCTTGGGGGGGCCGATCAGCCCCAGCATTTT. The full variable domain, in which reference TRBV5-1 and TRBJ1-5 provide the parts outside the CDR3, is KAGVTQTPRYLIKTRGQQVTLSCSPISGHRSVSWYQQTPGQGLQFLFEYFSETQRNKGNFPGRFSGRQFSNSRSEMNVSTLELGDSALYLCASSLGGADQPQHFGDGTRLSIL.

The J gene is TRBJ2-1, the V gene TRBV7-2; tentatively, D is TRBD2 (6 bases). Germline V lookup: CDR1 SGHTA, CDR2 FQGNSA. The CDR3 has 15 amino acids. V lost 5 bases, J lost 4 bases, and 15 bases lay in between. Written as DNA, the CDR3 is TGTGCCAGCAGCCCCGAAAGCGGGCCTTACAATGAGCAGTTCTTC. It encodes CASSPESGPYNEQFF. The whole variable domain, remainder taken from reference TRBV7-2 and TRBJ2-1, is GAGVSQSPSNKVTEKGKDVELRCDPISGHTALYWYRQSLGQGLEFLIYFQGNSAPDKSGLPSDRFSAERTGGSVSTLTIQRTQQEDSAVYLCASSPESGPYNEQFFGPGTRLTVL.

The CDR3 loop reads CASSVVGDNSPLHF. DNA of the CDR3: TGTGCCAGCAGCGTAGTGGGGGATAATTCACCCCTCCACTTT. V and J are TRBV9 and TRBJ1-6, with a weak D call TRBD1 (5 bases). The germline V gene encodes CDR1 SGDLS and CDR2 YYNGEE. Deletions cut 0 bases from V and 5 bases from J, with 6 bases between. The CDR3 has 14 residues.

Here the CDR3 reads CATSRKGQGDPDEQFF. The DNA of the CDR3 is TGTGCCACCAGCAGAAAGGGACAGGGTGATCCCGATGAGCAGTTCTTC. V gene TRBV15 combines with J gene TRBJ2-1; 9 bases match TRBD1. Germline V CDR1 and CDR2: LNHNV, YYDKDF (reference sequence). V trimming: 2 bases; J trimming: 8 bases; junction bases outside the gene matches: 10. The CDR3 runs 16 residues.

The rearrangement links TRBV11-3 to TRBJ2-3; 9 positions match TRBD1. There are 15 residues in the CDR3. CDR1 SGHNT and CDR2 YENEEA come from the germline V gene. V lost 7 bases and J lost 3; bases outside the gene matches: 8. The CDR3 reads CASTLRTGATDTQYF. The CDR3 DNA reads TGTGCCAGCACTTTGCGGACAGGGGCTACAGATACGCAGTATTTT.

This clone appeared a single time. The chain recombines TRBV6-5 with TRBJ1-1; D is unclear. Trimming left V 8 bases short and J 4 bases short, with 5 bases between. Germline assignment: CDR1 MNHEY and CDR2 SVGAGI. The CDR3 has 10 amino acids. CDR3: CASHSTEAFF. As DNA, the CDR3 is TGTGCCAGCCATAGCACTGAAGCTTTCTTT.

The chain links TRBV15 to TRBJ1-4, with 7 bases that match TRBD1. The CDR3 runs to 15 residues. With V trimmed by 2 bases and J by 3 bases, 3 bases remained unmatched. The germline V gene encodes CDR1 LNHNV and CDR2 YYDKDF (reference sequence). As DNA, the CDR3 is TGTGCCACCAGCAGAATCGGGACAGCTAATGAAAAACTGTTTTTT. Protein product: CATSRIGTANEKLFF. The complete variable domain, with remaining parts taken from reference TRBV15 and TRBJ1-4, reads DAMVIQNPRYQVTQFGKPVTLSCSQTLNHNVMYWYQQKSSQAPKLLFHYYDKDFNNEADTPDNFQSRRPNTSFCFLDIRSPGLGDTAMYLCATSRIGTANEKLFFGSGTQLSVL.

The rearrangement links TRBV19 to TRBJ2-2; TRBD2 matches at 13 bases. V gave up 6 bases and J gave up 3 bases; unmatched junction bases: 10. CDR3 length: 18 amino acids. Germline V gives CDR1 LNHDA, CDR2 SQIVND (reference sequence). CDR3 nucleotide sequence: TGTGCCAGTAGCTATTTCAAGGGACTAGCGGGGCACACCGGGGAGCTGTTTTTT. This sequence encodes CASSYFKGLAGHTGELFF.

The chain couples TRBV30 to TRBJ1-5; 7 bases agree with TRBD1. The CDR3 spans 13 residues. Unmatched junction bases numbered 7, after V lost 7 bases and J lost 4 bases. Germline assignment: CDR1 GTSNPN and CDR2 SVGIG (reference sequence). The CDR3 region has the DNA TGTGCCTATACGACAGGGACTAATCAGCCCCAGCATTTT. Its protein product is CAYTTGTNQPQHF.

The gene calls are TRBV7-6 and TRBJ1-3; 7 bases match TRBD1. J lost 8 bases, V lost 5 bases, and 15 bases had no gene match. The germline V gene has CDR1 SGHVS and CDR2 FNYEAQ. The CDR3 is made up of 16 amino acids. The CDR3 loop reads CASSLSTGLLTDTIYF. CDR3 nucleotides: TGTGCCAGCAGCCTCTCGACAGGGCTACTTACGGACACCATATATTTT.

The CDR3 sequence: CASRGTGETGELFF. The DNA of the CDR3 is TGTGCCAGCAGAGGGACAGGGGAAACCGGGGAGCTGTTTTTT. The rearrangement joins TRBV28 to TRBJ2-2; 10 bases map to TRBD1. This CDR3 is 14 amino acids long. The ends lost 6 bases at V and 5 bases at J; junction bases unmatched: 3. CDR1 is MDHEN, CDR2 SYDVKM, per germline. The full variable domain, with the rest looked up from reference TRBV28 and TRBJ2-2, is DVKVTQSSRYLVKRTGEKVFLECVQDMDHENMFWYRQDPGLGLRLIYFSYDVKMKEKGDIPEGYSVSREKKERFSLILESASTNQTSMYLCASRGTGETGELFFGEGSRLTVL.

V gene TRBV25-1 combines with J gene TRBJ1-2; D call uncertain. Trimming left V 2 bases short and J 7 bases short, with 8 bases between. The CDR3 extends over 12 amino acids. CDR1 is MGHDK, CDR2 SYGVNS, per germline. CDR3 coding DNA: TGTGCCAGCAGTGAACTCGCAGGTGGCTACACCTTC. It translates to CASSELAGGYTF.

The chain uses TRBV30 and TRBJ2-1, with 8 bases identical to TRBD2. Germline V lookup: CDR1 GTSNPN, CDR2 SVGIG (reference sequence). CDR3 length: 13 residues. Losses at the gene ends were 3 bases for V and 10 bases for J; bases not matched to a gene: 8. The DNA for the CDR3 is TGTGCCTGGAGAATTGCGGGAGGCGGGGAGCAGTTCTTC. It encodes CAWRIAGGGEQFF. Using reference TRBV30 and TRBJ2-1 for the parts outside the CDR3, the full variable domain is SQTIHQWPATLVQPVGSPLSLECTVEGTSNPNLYWYRQAAGRGLQLLFYSVGIGQISSEVPQNLSASRPQDRQFILSSKKLLLSDSGFYLCAWRIAGGGEQFFGPGTRLTVL.

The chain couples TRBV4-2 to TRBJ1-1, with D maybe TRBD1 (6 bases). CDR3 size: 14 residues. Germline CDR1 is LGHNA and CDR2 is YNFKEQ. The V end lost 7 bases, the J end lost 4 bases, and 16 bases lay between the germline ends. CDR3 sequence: CASKGLGGTTEAFF. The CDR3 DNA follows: TGTGCCAGCAAAGGGCTAGGGGGGACCACTGAAGCTTTCTTT.

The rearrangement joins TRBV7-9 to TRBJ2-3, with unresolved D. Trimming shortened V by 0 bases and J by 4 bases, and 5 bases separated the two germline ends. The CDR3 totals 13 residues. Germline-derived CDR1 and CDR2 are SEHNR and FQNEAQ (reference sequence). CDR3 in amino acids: CASSLAQADTQYF. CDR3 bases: TGTGCCAGCAGCTTAGCGCAGGCAGATACGCAGTATTTT. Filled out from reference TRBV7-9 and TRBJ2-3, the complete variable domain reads DTGVSQNPRHKITKRGQNVTFRCDPISEHNRLYWYRQTLGQGPEFLTYFQNEAQLEKSRLLSDRFSAERPKGSFSTLEIQRTEQGDSAMYLCASSLAQADTQYFGPGTRLTVL.

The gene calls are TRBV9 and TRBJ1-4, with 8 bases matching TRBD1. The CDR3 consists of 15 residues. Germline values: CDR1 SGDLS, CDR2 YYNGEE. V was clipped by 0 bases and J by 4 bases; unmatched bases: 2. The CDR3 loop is CASSVAGGHNEKLFF. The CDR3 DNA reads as TGTGCCAGCAGCGTAGCAGGGGGCCATAATGAAAAACTGTTTTTT.

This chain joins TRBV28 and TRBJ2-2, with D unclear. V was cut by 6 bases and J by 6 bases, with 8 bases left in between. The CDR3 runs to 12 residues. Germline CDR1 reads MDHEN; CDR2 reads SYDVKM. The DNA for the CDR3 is TGTGCCAGCAGCCTCCAGCCCGGGGAGCTGTTTTTT. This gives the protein CASSLQPGELFF.

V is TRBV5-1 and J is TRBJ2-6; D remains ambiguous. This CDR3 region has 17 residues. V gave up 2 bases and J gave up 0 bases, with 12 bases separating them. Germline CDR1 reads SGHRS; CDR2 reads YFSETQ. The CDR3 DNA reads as TGCGCCAGCAGCTTCGAGCCAGGCTTCTCTGGGGCCAACGTCCTGACTTTC. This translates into CASSFEPGFSGANVLTF.

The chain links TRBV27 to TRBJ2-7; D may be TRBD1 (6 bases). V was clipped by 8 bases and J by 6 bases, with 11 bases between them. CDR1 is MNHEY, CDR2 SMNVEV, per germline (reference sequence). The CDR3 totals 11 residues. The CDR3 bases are TGTGCCAGCGGGCAGGGGACCGAGCAGTACTTC. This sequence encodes CASGQGTEQYF.

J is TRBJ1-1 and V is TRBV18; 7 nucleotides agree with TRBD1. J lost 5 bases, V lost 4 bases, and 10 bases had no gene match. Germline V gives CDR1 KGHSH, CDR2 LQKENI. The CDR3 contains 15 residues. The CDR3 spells CASSLGGGASTEAFF. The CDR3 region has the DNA TGTGCCAGCTCACTCGGAGGGGGCGCGTCTACTGAAGCTTTCTTT.

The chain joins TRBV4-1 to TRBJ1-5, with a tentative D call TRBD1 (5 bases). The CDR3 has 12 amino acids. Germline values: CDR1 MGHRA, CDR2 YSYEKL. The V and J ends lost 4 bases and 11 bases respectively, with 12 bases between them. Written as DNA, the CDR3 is TGCGCCAGCAGCCCCGTCGGGGGGGCCCAGCATTTT. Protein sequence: CASSPVGGAQHF.

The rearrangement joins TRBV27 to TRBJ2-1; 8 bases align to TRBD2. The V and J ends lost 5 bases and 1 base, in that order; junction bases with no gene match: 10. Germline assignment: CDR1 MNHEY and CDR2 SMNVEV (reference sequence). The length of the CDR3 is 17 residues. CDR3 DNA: TGTGCCAGCAGTAGGACCTTAGCGGGACTATCCTACAATGAGCAGTTCTTC. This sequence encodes CASSRTLAGLSYNEQFF.